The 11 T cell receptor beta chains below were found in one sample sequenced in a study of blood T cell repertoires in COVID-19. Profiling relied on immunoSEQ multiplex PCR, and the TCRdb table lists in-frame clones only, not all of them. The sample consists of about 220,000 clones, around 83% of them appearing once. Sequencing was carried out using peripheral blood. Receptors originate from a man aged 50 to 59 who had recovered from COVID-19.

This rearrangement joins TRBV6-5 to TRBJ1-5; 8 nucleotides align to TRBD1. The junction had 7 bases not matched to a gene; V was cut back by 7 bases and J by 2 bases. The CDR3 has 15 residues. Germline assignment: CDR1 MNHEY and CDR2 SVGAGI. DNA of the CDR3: TGTGCCAGCATTCTCACAGGGGGTGGCAATCAGCCCCAGCATTTT. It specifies CASILTGGGNQPQHF.

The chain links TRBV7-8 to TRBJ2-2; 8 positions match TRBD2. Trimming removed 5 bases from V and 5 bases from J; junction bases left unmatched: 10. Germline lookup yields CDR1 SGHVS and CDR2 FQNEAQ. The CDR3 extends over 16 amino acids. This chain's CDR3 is CASSTTGGVPTGELFF. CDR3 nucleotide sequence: TGTGCCAGCAGCACAACCGGGGGGGTCCCAACCGGGGAGCTGTTTTTT. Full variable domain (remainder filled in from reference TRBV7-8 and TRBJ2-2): GAGVSQSPRYKVAKRGQDVALRCDPISGHVSLFWYQQALGQGPEFLTYFQNEAQLDKSGLPSDRFFAERPEGSVSTLKIQRTQQEDSAVYLCASSTTGGVPTGELFFGEGSRLTVL.

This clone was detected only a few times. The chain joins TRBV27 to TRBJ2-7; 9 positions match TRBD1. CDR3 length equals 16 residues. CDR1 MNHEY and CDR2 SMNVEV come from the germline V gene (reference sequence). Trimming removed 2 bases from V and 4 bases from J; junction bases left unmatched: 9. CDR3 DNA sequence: TGTGCCAGCAGTTTAAGGGGGACAGGGATGACTTACGAGCAGTACTTC. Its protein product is CASSLRGTGMTYEQYF.

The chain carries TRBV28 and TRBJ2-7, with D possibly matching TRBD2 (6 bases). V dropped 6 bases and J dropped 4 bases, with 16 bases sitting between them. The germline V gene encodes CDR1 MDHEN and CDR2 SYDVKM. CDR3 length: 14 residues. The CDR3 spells CASRPGLAGYEQYF. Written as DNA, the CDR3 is TGTGCCAGCAGGCCGGGACTTGCCGGATACGAGCAGTACTTC.

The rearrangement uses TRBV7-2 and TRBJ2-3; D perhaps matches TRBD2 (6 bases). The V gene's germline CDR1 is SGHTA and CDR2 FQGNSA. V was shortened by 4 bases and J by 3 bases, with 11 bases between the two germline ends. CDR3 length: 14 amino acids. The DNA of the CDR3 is TGTGCCAGCAGCTCGAGACTAGGAACAGATACGCAGTATTTT. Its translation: CASSSRLGTDTQYF.

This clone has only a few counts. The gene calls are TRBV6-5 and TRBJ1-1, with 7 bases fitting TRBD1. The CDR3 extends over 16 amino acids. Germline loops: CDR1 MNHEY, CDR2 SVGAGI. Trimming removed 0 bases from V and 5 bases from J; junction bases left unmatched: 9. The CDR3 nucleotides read TGTGCCAGCAGTTACTCTACAGGGGCGGTAGGGACTGAAGCTTTCTTT. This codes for CASSYSTGAVGTEAFF.

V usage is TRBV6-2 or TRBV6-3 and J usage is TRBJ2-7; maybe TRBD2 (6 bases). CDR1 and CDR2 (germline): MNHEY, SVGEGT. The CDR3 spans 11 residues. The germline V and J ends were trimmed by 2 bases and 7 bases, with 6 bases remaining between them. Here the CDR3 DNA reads TGTGCCAGCAGTTACGCGGGGGAGCAGTACTTC. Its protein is CASSYAGEQYF.

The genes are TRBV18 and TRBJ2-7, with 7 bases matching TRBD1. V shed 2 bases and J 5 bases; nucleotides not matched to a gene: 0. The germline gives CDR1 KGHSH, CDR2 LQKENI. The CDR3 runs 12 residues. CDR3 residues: CASSPGQDEQYF. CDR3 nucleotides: TGTGCCAGCTCACCAGGACAGGACGAGCAGTACTTC.

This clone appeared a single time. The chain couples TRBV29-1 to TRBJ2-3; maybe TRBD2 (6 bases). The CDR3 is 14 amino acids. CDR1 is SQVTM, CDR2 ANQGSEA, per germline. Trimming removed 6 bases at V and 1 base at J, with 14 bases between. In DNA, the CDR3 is TGCAGCGTGACCCATAGCGGCCGCACAGATACGCAGTATTTT. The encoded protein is CSVTHSGRTDTQYF.

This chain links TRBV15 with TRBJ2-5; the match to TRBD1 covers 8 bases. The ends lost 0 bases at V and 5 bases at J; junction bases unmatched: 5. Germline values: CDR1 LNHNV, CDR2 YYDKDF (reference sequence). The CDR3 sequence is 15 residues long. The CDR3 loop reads CATSRDTGGQETQYF. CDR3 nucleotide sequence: TGTGCCACCAGCAGAGATACAGGGGGACAGGAGACCCAGTACTTC.

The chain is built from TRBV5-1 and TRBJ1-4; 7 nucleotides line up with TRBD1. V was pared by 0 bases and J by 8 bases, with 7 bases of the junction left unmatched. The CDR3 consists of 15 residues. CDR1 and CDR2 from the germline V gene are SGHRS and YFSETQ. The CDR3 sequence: CASSLGPDRTEKLFF. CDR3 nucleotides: TGCGCCAGCAGCTTGGGCCCGGACAGGACAGAAAAACTGTTTTTT.